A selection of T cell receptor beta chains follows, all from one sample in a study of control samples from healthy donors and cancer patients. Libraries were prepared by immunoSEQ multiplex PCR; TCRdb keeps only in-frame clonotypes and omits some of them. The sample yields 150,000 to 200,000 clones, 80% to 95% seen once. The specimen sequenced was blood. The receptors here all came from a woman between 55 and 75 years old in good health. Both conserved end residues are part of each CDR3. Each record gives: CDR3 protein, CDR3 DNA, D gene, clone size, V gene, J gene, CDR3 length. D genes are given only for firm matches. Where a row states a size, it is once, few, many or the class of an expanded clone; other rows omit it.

CDR3 protein: CATAGTGSTGELFF
CDR3 DNA: TGTGCCACCGCGGGGACAGGGAGCACCGGGGAGCTGTTTTTT
D gene: TRBD1
clone size: -
V gene: TRBV19
J gene: TRBJ2-2
CDR3 length: 14

CDR3 protein: CASSPSRRSGAGGELFF
CDR3 DNA: TGTGCCAGCAGTCCCTCGAGGCGTAGCGGGGCGGGCGGGGAGCTGTTTTTT
D gene: TRBD2
clone size: -
V gene: TRBV6-6
J gene: TRBJ2-2
CDR3 length: 17

CDR3 protein: CSVVTAGDYNEQFF
CDR3 DNA: TGCAGCGTTGTGACAGCGGGGGACTACAATGAGCAGTTCTTC
D gene: TRBD2
clone size: -
V gene: TRBV29-1
J gene: TRBJ2-1
CDR3 length: 14

CDR3 protein: CAWTRGGSEAFF
CDR3 DNA: TGTGCCTGGACCAGGGGAGGGTCTGAAGCTTTCTTT
D gene: -
clone size: -
V gene: TRBV30
J gene: TRBJ1-1
CDR3 length: 12

CDR3 protein: CASSYSPWGGVAGELFF
CDR3 DNA: TGTGCCAGCAGTTACTCCCCTTGGGGGGGAGTCGCCGGGGAGCTGTTTTTT
D gene: TRBD2
clone size: -
V gene: TRBV6-2/TRBV6-3
J gene: TRBJ2-2
CDR3 length: 17

CDR3 protein: CASSAGQGTNEKLFF
CDR3 DNA: TGTGCCAGCAGCGCCGGACAGGGGACTAATGAAAAACTGTTTTTT
D gene: TRBD1
clone size: -
V gene: TRBV11-2
J gene: TRBJ1-4
CDR3 length: 15

CDR3 protein: CASSLGLRYGYTF
CDR3 DNA: TGCGCCAGCAGCTTGGGCCTCCGCTATGGCTACACCTTC
D gene: -
clone size: once
V gene: TRBV5-1
J gene: TRBJ1-2
CDR3 length: 13

CDR3 protein: CASSLSATGLYGYTF
CDR3 DNA: TGTGCCAGCAGCTTAAGTGCGACCGGTCTCTATGGCTACACCTTC
D gene: -
clone size: -
V gene: TRBV7-9
J gene: TRBJ1-2
CDR3 length: 15

CDR3 protein: CASSSGVGDSYSNQPQHF
CDR3 DNA: TGTGCCAGCAGCTCGGGGGTCGGTGACTCATATAGCAATCAGCCCCAGCATTTT
D gene: -
clone size: -
V gene: TRBV7-6
J gene: TRBJ1-5
CDR3 length: 18

CDR3 protein: CASSGQGATNEKLFF
CDR3 DNA: TGTGCCAGCAGTGGCCAGGGTGCAACTAATGAAAAACTGTTTTTT
D gene: -
clone size: -
V gene: TRBV28
J gene: TRBJ1-4
CDR3 length: 15

CDR3 protein: CASQAGTYEQYF
CDR3 DNA: TGTGCGAGTCAGGCAGGTACCTACGAGCAGTACTTC
D gene: -
clone size: -
V gene: TRBV7-2
J gene: TRBJ2-7
CDR3 length: 12

CDR3 protein: CASSHGQLNTEAFF
CDR3 DNA: TGTGCCAGCAGTCATGGACAGCTCAACACTGAAGCTTTCTTT
D gene: -
clone size: -
V gene: TRBV7-9
J gene: TRBJ1-1
CDR3 length: 14

CDR3 protein: CASSQDRMNTEAFF
CDR3 DNA: TGTGCCAGCAGCCAAGACAGAATGAACACTGAAGCTTTCTTT
D gene: -
clone size: once
V gene: TRBV3-1/TRBV3-2
J gene: TRBJ1-1
CDR3 length: 14

CDR3 protein: CATSRDQAGRTGSSYEQYF
CDR3 DNA: TGTGCCACCAGCAGAGATCAGGCGGGCCGGACAGGGAGCTCCTACGAGCAGTACTTC
D gene: TRBD1
clone size: once
V gene: TRBV15
J gene: TRBJ2-7
CDR3 length: 19

CDR3 protein: CASSNGGNSYEQYF
CDR3 DNA: TGTGCCAGCAGTAACGGGGGCAACAGCTACGAGCAGTACTTC
D gene: -
clone size: -
V gene: TRBV6-2/TRBV6-3
J gene: TRBJ2-7
CDR3 length: 14

CDR3 protein: CASSEGTAAIQPQHF
CDR3 DNA: TGTGCCAGCAGTGAAGGGACAGCCGCCATTCAGCCCCAGCATTTT
D gene: TRBD1
clone size: -
V gene: TRBV25-1
J gene: TRBJ1-5
CDR3 length: 15

CDR3 protein: CASSGAGGPEETQYF
CDR3 DNA: TGCGCCAGCAGTGGAGCAGGGGGCCCTGAAGAGACCCAGTACTTC
D gene: TRBD1
clone size: -
V gene: TRBV5-1
J gene: TRBJ2-5
CDR3 length: 15

CDR3 protein: CASSQSGRNNEKLFF
CDR3 DNA: TGCGCCAGCAGCCAATCGGGACGGAATAATGAAAAACTGTTTTTT
D gene: -
clone size: -
V gene: TRBV4-3
J gene: TRBJ1-4
CDR3 length: 15

CDR3 protein: CASRKTTRTGGEYEQYF
CDR3 DNA: TGCGCCAGCAGAAAAACCACCAGGACAGGGGGCGAGTACGAGCAGTACTTC
D gene: TRBD1
clone size: -
V gene: TRBV4-1
J gene: TRBJ2-7
CDR3 length: 17

CDR3 protein: CASSPGLAGAQETQYF
CDR3 DNA: TGTGCCAGCAGCCCGGGACTAGCGGGGGCCCAAGAGACCCAGTACTTC
D gene: TRBD2
clone size: -
V gene: TRBV7-2
J gene: TRBJ2-5
CDR3 length: 16

CDR3 protein: CASSKGFVTEAFF
CDR3 DNA: TGTGCCAGCAGTAAAGGGTTTGTCACTGAAGCTTTCTTT
D gene: -
clone size: -
V gene: TRBV6-2/TRBV6-3
J gene: TRBJ1-1
CDR3 length: 13

CDR3 protein: CASSIAAASTDTQYF
CDR3 DNA: TGTGCCAGCAGCATCGCGGCAGCTAGCACAGATACGCAGTATTTT
D gene: -
clone size: once
V gene: TRBV7-9
J gene: TRBJ2-3
CDR3 length: 15

CDR3 protein: CASSYRQGRAEAFF
CDR3 DNA: TGTGCCAGCAGTTATAGACAGGGTAGGGCTGAAGCTTTCTTT
D gene: TRBD1
clone size: -
V gene: TRBV6-2/TRBV6-3
J gene: TRBJ1-1
CDR3 length: 14

CDR3 protein: CASSKGGNYEQYF
CDR3 DNA: TGTGCCAGCAGCAAGGGGGGCAACTACGAGCAGTACTTC
D gene: -
clone size: -
V gene: TRBV7-9
J gene: TRBJ2-7
CDR3 length: 13

CDR3 protein: CASSEVGQGLDGYTF
CDR3 DNA: TGTGCCAGCAGTGAAGTAGGACAGGGGTTAGATGGCTACACCTTC
D gene: TRBD1
clone size: -
V gene: TRBV2
J gene: TRBJ1-2
CDR3 length: 15

CDR3 protein: CASSEDAQQGISQPQHF
CDR3 DNA: TGTGCCAGCAGTGAAGACGCCCAACAGGGAATCTCTCAGCCCCAGCATTTT
D gene: -
clone size: -
V gene: TRBV25-1
J gene: TRBJ1-5
CDR3 length: 17

CDR3 protein: CASSPGAWRMNTEAFF
CDR3 DNA: TGTGCCAGCAGTCCCGGGGCTTGGAGAATGAACACTGAAGCTTTCTTT
D gene: -
clone size: -
V gene: TRBV27
J gene: TRBJ1-1
CDR3 length: 16

CDR3 protein: CASSLPLKSGNTIYF
CDR3 DNA: TGTGCCAGCAGCTTACCTTTAAAGTCTGGAAACACCATATATTTT
D gene: -
clone size: -
V gene: TRBV7-6
J gene: TRBJ1-3
CDR3 length: 15

CDR3 protein: CASSEPREGNQPQHF
CDR3 DNA: TGTGCCAGCAGTGAGCCCAGGGAGGGCAATCAGCCCCAGCATTTT
D gene: -
clone size: -
V gene: TRBV2
J gene: TRBJ1-5
CDR3 length: 15

CDR3 protein: CASTNTGGTADTQYF
CDR3 DNA: TGTGCCAGCACCAACACCGGGGGTACCGCAGATACGCAGTATTTT
D gene: -
clone size: -
V gene: TRBV6-5
J gene: TRBJ2-3
CDR3 length: 15

CDR3 protein: CASSLGGGGADTGELFF
CDR3 DNA: TGTGCCAGCAGCTTAGGTGGCGGGGGGGCGGACACCGGGGAGCTGTTTTTT
D gene: TRBD2
clone size: -
V gene: TRBV7-7
J gene: TRBJ2-2
CDR3 length: 17

CDR3 protein: CASSPNLSGDAYWSGNTIYF
CDR3 DNA: TGTGCCAGCAGCCCTAATCTGTCGGGAGACGCTTACTGGTCTGGAAACACCATATATTTT
D gene: -
clone size: -
V gene: TRBV7-6
J gene: TRBJ1-3
CDR3 length: 20

CDR3 protein: CASSPGGGSTYEQYF
CDR3 DNA: TGTGCCAGCAGTCCCGGCGGGGGTTCTACCTACGAGCAGTACTTC
D gene: TRBD2
clone size: -
V gene: TRBV3-1/TRBV3-2
J gene: TRBJ2-7
CDR3 length: 15

CDR3 protein: CASSTGQGLQPQHF
CDR3 DNA: TGTGCCAGCAGTACGGGACAGGGATTGCAGCCCCAGCATTTT
D gene: TRBD1
clone size: -
V gene: TRBV6-5
J gene: TRBJ1-5
CDR3 length: 14

CDR3 protein: CSVTDGSYNEQFF
CDR3 DNA: TGCAGCGTTACCGACGGATCCTACAATGAGCAGTTCTTC
D gene: -
clone size: -
V gene: TRBV29-1
J gene: TRBJ2-1
CDR3 length: 13

CDR3 protein: CSASSRADGGYGYTF
CDR3 DNA: TGCAGTGCTAGTTCCAGGGCAGACGGGGGGTATGGCTACACCTTC
D gene: -
clone size: -
V gene: TRBV20-1
J gene: TRBJ1-2
CDR3 length: 15

CDR3 protein: CASSRTGQGARDYGYTF
CDR3 DNA: TGTGCCAGCAGCCGGACGGGACAGGGGGCGCGGGACTATGGCTACACCTTC
D gene: TRBD1
clone size: -
V gene: TRBV5-6
J gene: TRBJ1-2
CDR3 length: 17

CDR3 protein: CASSPDRGQPQHF
CDR3 DNA: TGTGCCAGCTCACCAGACAGGGGCCAGCCCCAGCATTTT
D gene: TRBD1
clone size: -
V gene: TRBV18
J gene: TRBJ1-5
CDR3 length: 13

CDR3 protein: CASSFLGGVGTDTQYF
CDR3 DNA: TGTGCCAGCAGCTTCCTCGGGGGGGTTGGCACAGATACGCAGTATTTT
D gene: TRBD2
clone size: -
V gene: TRBV7-9
J gene: TRBJ2-3
CDR3 length: 16

CDR3 protein: CASQRDQGPGQPQHF
CDR3 DNA: TGTGCCAGCCAGAGAGACCAGGGTCCGGGGCAGCCCCAGCATTTT
D gene: -
clone size: once
V gene: TRBV2
J gene: TRBJ1-5
CDR3 length: 15

CDR3 protein: CAISEWQGGNEKLFF
CDR3 DNA: TGTGCCATCAGTGAGTGGCAGGGTGGGAATGAAAAACTGTTTTTT
D gene: -
clone size: -
V gene: TRBV10-3
J gene: TRBJ1-4
CDR3 length: 15

CDR3 protein: CAWSGSMNTEAFF
CDR3 DNA: TGTGCCTGGAGTGGCAGCATGAACACTGAAGCTTTCTTT
D gene: -
clone size: -
V gene: TRBV30
J gene: TRBJ1-1
CDR3 length: 13

CDR3 protein: CASSLGTLADF
CDR3 DNA: TGTGCCAGCAGCTTGGGGACCCTGGCTGACTTC
D gene: -
clone size: -
V gene: TRBV5-6
J gene: TRBJ2-7
CDR3 length: 11

CDR3 protein: CASSLWQQPQHF
CDR3 DNA: TGTGCCAGCAGCTTATGGCAACAGCCCCAGCATTTT
D gene: -
clone size: -
V gene: TRBV7-2
J gene: TRBJ1-5
CDR3 length: 12